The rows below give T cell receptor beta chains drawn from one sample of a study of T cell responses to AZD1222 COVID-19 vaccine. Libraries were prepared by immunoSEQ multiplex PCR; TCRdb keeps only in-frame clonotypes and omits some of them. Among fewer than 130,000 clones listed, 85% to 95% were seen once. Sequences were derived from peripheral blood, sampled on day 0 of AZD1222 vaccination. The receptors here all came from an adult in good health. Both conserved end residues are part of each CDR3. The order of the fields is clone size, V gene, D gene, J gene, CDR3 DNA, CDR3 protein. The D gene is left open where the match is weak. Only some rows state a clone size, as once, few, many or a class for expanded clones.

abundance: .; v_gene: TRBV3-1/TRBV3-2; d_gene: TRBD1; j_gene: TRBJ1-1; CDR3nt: TGTGCCAGCAGACGCTCAGAGACAGGGGGCACTGAAGCTTTCTTT; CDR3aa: CASRRSETGGTEAFF
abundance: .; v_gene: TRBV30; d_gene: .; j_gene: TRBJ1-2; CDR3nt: TGTGCCTGGAGTCCTCGAGGGCCTGGCTACACCTTC; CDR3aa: CAWSPRGPGYTF
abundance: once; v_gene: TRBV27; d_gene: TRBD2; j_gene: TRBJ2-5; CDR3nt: TGTGCCAGCAGACCCGGACTAGCGGGTTCACAAGAGACCCAGTACTTC; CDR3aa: CASRPGLAGSQETQYF
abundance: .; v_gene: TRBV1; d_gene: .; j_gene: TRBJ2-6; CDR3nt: TGCACCAGCAGTGGGGACAGAGACGTCCTGACTTTC; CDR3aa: CTSSGDRDVLTF
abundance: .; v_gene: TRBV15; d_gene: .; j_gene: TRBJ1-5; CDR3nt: TGTGCCACCAGCAGAGATCGTGACCAGGCTCAGCCCCAGCATTTT; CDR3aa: CATSRDRDQAQPQHF
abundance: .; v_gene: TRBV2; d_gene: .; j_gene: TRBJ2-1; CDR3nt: TGTGCCAGCAGTGAAGCAGGGCGAGAGCAGTTCTTC; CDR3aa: CASSEAGREQFF
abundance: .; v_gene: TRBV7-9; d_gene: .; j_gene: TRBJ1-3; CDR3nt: TGTGCCAGCAGCTTCCGAGATAAGTCGAGCTCTGGAAACACCATATATTTT; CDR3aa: CASSFRDKSSSGNTIYF
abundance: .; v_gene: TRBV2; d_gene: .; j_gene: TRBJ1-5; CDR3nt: TGTGCCAGCAGTGCGGAAGACAATCAGCCCCAGCATTTT; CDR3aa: CASSAEDNQPQHF
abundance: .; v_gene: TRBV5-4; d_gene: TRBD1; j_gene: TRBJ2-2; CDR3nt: TGTGCCAGCAGCTTCCTGGACAGGGATGCCGGGGAGCTGTTTTTT; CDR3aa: CASSFLDRDAGELFF
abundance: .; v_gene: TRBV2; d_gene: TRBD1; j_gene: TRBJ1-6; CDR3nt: TGTGCCAGCAGGGACAGGGGACTAAATTCACCCCTCCACTTT; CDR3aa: CASRDRGLNSPLHF
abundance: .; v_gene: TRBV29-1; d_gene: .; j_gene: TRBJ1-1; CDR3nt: TGCAGCGTTGTCCCGTTGACATCAGGGAACACTGAAGCTTTCTTT; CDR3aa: CSVVPLTSGNTEAFF
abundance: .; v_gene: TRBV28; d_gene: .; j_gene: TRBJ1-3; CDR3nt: TGTGCCAGCACCCGCAGTTCTGGAAACACCATATATTTT; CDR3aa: CASTRSSGNTIYF
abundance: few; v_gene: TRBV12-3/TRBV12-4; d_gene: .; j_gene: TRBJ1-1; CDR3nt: TGTGCCAGCAGTTTATTTAAGAACACTGAAGCTTTCTTT; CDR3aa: CASSLFKNTEAFF
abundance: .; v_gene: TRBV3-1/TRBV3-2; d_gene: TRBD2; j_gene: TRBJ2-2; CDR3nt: TGTGCCAGCAGCCCCTGGGCGGGGGGGCAGGACACCGGGGAGCTGTTTTTT; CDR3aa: CASSPWAGGQDTGELFF
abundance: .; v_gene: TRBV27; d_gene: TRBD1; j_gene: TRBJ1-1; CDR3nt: TGTGCCAGCAGTTTCAGTACCCGGGACAGGGGGCCGGGGACTGAAGCTTTCTTT; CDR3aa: CASSFSTRDRGPGTEAFF
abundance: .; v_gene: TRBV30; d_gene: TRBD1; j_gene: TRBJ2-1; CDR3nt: TGTGCCTGGAGTGTAGGACAGGGGGTAAGCAATGAGCAGTTCTTC; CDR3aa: CAWSVGQGVSNEQFF
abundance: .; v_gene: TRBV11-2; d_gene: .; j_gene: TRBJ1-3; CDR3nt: TGTGCCAGCAGCTTAAAGGGGCCGAGCTCTGGAAACACCATATATTTT; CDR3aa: CASSLKGPSSGNTIYF
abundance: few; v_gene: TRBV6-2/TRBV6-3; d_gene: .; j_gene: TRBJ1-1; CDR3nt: TGTGCCAGCAGTTACTCTCGTACGAACACTGAAGCTTTCTTT; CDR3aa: CASSYSRTNTEAFF
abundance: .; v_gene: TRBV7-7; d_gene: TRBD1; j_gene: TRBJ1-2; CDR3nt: TGTGCCAGCAGCTTTAACCCATATCAGGGGGAAGGCTATGGCTACACCTTC; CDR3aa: CASSFNPYQGEGYGYTF
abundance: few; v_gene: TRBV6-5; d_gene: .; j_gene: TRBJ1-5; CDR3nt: TGTGCCAGCATTTCCGGGGATATCAGCAATCAGCCCCAGCATTTT; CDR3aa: CASISGDISNQPQHF
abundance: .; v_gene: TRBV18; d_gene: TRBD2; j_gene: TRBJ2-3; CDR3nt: TGTGCCAGCTCCGGGACTAGCGGGGGAGGTGATACGCAGTATTTT; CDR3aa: CASSGTSGGGDTQYF
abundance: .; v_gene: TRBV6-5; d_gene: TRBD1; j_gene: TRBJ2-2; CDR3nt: TGTGCCAGCCGAAGGGGGCGGAACACCGGGGAGCTGTTTTTT; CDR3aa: CASRRGRNTGELFF
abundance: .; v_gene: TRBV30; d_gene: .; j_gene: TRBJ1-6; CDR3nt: TGTGCCTGGGAAGGGACCCCCAATTCACCCCTCCACTTT; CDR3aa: CAWEGTPNSPLHF
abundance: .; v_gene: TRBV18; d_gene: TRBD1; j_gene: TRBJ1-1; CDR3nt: TGTGCCAGCTCACCCGACAGGGGGCACACTGAAGCTTTCTTT; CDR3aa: CASSPDRGHTEAFF
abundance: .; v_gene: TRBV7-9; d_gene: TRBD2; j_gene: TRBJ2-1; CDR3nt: TGTGCCAGCAGCCGAGGGACTAGCGGGACCTACAATGAGCAGTTCTTC; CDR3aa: CASSRGTSGTYNEQFF
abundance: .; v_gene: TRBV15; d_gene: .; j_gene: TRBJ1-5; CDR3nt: TGTGCCACCAGCAGAGATAGAACGAGGGGCAATCAGCCCCAGCATTTT; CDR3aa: CATSRDRTRGNQPQHF
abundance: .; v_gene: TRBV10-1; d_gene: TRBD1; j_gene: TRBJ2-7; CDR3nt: TGCGCCAGCAGTGAGATCCCAAAGGACAGGGGGACTTACGAGCAGTACTTC; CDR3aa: CASSEIPKDRGTYEQYF
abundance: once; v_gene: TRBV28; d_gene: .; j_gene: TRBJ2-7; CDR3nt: TGTGCCAGCAGCTCCTCCCCTCCACTGCGGTCGGTTTACGAGCAGTACTTC; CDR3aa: CASSSSPPLRSVYEQYF
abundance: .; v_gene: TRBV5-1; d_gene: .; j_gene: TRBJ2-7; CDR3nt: TGCGCCAGCAGCTTGGAGGACCCCTACGAGCAGTACTTC; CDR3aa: CASSLEDPYEQYF